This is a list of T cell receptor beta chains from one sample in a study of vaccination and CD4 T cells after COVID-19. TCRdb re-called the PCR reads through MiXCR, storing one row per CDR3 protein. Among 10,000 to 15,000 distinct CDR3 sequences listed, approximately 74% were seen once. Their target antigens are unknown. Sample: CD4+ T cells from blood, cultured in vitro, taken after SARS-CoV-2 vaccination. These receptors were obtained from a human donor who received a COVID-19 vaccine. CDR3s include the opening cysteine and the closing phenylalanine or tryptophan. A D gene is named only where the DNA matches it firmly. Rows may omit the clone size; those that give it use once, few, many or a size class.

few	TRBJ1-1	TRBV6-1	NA	TGTGCCAGCAGTGAAGGGCGGGGGGCATTTAGGGCTGAAGCTTTCTTT	CASSEGRGAFRAEAFF
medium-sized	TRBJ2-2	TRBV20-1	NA	TGCAGTGCAGCCGGGCCGACGAACACCGGGGAGCTGTTTTTT	CSAAGPTNTGELFF
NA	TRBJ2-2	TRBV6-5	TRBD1	TGTGCCAGCAGTTACTCGCAAACAGGGGGCGCGACCGGGGAGCTGTTTTTT	CASSYSQTGGATGELFF
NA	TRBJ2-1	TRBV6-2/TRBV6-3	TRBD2	TGTGCCAGCAGTTACAGGCCTAGCGGGGGGTTTGATGAGCAGTTCTTC	CASSYRPSGGFDEQFF
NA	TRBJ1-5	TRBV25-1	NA	TGTGCCAGCAGTGAAGCCGGGAGCAATCAGCCCCAGCATTTT	CASSEAGSNQPQHF
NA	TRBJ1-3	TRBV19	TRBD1	TGTGCCAGTCACCGGGACAGGGGAAACACCATATATTTT	CASHRDRGNTIYF
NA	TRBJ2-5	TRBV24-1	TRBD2	TGTGCCACCAGTGATTTTTTAGCGGGGACCATCCAAGAGACCCAGTACTTC	CATSDFLAGTIQETQYF
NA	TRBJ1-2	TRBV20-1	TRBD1	TGCAGTGCTATAACCGACAGGGCGAACTATGGCTACACCTTC	CSAITDRANYGYTF
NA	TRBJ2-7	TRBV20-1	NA	TGCAGTGCTAATCAGCTGGGGGCAAGAACCTACGAGCAGTACTTC	CSANQLGARTYEQYF
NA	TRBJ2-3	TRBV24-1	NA	TGTGCCACCAGTCTGGGATACGACACAGATACGCAGTATTTT	CATSLGYDTDTQYF
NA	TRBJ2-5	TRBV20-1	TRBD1	TGCAGTGCTAACCCCAGGGGGCGAGAGACCCAGTACTTC	CSANPRGRETQYF
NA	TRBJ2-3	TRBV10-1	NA	TGCGCCAGCAGTGAGACTTCGACAGATACGCAGTATTTT	CASSETSTDTQYF
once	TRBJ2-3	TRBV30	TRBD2	TGTGCCCGCGGACTAGCGGGGGGTTTAGATACGCAGTATTTT	CARGLAGGLDTQYF
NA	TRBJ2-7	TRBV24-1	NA	TGTGCCACCAGTGATTTAGTCAGGGGGGGCTACGAGCAGTACTTC	CATSDLVRGGYEQYF
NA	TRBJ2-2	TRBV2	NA	TGTGCCAGCAGCGCGCCCCCCACCGGGGAGCTGTTTTTT	CASSAPPTGELFF